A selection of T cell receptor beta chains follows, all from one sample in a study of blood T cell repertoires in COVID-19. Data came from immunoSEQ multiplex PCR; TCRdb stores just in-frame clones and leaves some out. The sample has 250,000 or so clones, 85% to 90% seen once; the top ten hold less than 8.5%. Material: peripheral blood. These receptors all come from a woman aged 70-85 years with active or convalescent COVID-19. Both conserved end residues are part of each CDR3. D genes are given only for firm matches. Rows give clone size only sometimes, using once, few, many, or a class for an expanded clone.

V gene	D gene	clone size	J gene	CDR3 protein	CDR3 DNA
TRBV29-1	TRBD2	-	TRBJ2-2	CSASGGIAGELFF	TGCAGCGCTAGCGGGGGAATTGCCGGGGAGCTGTTTTTT
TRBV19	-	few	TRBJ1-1	CASSMLRGGTEAFF	TGTGCCAGTAGTATGCTAAGGGGGGGAACTGAAGCTTTCTTT
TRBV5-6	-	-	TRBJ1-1	CASSVTGEAFF	TGTGCCAGCAGCGTAACAGGTGAAGCTTTCTTT
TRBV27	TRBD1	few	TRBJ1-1	CASSLRSGTGWMDTEAFF	TGTGCCAGCAGTTTAAGGTCCGGGACAGGGTGGATGGACACTGAAGCTTTCTTT
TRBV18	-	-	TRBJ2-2	CASSPDSPNTGELFF	TGTGCCAGCTCTCCGGACAGTCCGAACACCGGGGAGCTGTTTTTT
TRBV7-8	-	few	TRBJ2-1	CASSWTSRPHDEQFF	TGTGCCAGCAGTTGGACATCACGTCCACATGATGAGCAGTTCTTC
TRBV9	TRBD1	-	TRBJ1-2	CASSVGAGGGYGYTF	TGTGCCAGCAGCGTAGGGGCAGGGGGTGGCTATGGCTACACCTTC
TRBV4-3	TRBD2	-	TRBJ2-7	CASSQGLGLAGGNEQYF	TGCGCCAGCAGCCAAGGGCTTGGACTAGCGGGGGGGAACGAGCAGTACTTC
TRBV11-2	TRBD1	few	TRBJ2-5	CASSSDRVATQYF	TGTGCCAGCAGCTCTGACAGGGTCGCGACCCAGTACTTC
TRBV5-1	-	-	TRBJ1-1	CASSSKDRFEAFF	TGCGCCAGCAGCTCGAAAGACAGATTTGAAGCTTTCTTT
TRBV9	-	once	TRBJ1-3	CASSVVGRASGNTIYF	TGTGCCAGCAGCGTAGTTGGCAGGGCCTCTGGAAACACCATATATTTT
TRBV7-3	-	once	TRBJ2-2	CASSPGETGELFF	TGTGCCAGCTCTCCAGGGGAGACCGGGGAGCTGTTTTTT
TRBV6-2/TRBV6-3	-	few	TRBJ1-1	CASSYSGGPPRRTEAFF	TGTGCCAGCAGTTACTCGGGGGGACCCCCAAGGAGGACTGAAGCTTTCTTT
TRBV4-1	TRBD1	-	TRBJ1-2	CASSPGTVLLDGYTF	TGCGCCAGCAGCCCCGGGACAGTTCTTTTAGATGGCTACACCTTC
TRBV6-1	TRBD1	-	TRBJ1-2	CASSEGGGAYYGYTF	TGTGCCAGCAGTGAAGGAGGGGGCGCATACTATGGCTACACCTTC
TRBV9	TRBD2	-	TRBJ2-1	CASSESSGGGSYNEQFF	TGTGCCAGCAGCGAGTCTAGCGGGGGCGGCTCCTACAATGAGCAGTTCTTC
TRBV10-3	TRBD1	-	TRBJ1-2	CAISRDRAYGYTF	TGTGCCATCAGCAGGGACAGGGCCTATGGCTACACCTTC
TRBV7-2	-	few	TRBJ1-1	CASSPTGSGTEAFF	TGTGCCAGCAGCCCTACAGGGTCGGGCACTGAAGCTTTCTTT
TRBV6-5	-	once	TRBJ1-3	CASSPDFGVGNTIYF	TGTGCCAGCAGTCCGGACTTCGGGGTAGGAAACACCATATATTTT
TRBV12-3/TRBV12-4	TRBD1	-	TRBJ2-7	CASSRDSNYEQYF	TGTGCCAGCAGCCGGGACAGCAACTACGAGCAGTACTTC
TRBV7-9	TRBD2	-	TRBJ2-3	CASSRRGGGTTDTQYF	TGTGCCAGCAGCCGACGGGGCGGGGGGACCACAGATACGCAGTATTTT
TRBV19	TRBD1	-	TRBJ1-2	CASSTAAGGALSALYGYTF	TGTGCCAGTAGTACTGCGGCAGGGGGCGCATTATCCGCCCTCTATGGCTACACCTTC
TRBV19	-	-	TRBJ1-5	CASRSEDRLNQPQHF	TGTGCCAGTCGGTCTGAGGACAGACTCAATCAGCCCCAGCATTTT
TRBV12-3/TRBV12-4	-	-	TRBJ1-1	CASSGAARAFF	TGTGCCAGCAGTGGTGCTGCGAGAGCTTTCTTT
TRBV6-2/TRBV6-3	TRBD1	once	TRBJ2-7	CASSYGGTGLDF	TGTGCCAGCAGTTATGGGGGGACAGGGCTGGACTTC
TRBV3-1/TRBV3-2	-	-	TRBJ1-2	CASRDGGMRGYTF	TGTGCCAGCCGGGATGGGGGGATGAGGGGCTACACCTTC
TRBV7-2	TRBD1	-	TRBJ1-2	CASSLAHTGTGDSRFGGYTF	TGTGCCAGCAGCTTAGCGCACACCGGGACAGGGGATTCCCGGTTCGGGGGCTACACCTTC
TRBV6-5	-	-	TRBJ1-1	CASYEVGDGRGAFF	TGTGCCAGCTACGAAGTGGGAGACGGGCGGGGCGCTTTCTTT
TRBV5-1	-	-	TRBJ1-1	CASRQNTEAFF	TGCGCCAGCAGACAAAACACTGAAGCTTTCTTT
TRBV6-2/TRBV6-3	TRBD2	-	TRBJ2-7	CASSYSGGGGPYF	TGTGCCAGCAGTTACTCCGGCGGGGGAGGGCCGTACTTC
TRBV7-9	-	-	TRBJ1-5	CASSPRAHQPQHF	TGTGCCAGCAGCCCCAGGGCCCACCAGCCCCAGCATTTT
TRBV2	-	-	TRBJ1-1	CASNGENTEAFF	TGTGCCAGCAACGGAGAGAACACTGAAGCTTTCTTT